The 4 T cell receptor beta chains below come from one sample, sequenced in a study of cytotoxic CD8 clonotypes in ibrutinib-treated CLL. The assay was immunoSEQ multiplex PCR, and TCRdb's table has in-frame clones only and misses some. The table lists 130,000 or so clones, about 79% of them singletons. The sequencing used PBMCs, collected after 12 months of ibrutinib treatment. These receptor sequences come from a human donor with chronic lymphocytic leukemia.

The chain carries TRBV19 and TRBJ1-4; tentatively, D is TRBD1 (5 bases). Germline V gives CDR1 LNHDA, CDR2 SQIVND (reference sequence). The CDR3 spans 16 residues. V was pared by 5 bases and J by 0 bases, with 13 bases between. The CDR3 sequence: CASSGTRTATNEKLFF. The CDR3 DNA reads TGTGCCAGTAGTGGGACCCGGACGGCAACTAATGAAAAACTGTTTTTT.

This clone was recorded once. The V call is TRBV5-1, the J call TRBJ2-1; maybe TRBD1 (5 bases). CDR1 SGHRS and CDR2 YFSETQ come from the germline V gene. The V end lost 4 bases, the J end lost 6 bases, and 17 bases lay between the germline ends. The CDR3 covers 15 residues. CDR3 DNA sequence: TGCGCCAGCAGCGTCAGGGTCTTCCAAGGCAATGAGCAGTTCTTC. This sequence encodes CASSVRVFQGNEQFF.

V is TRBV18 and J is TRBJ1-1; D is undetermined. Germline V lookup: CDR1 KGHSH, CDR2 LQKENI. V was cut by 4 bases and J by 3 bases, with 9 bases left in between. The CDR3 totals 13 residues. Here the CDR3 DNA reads TGTGCCAGCTCACTAGGGCCTCACACTGAAGCTTTCTTT. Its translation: CASSLGPHTEAFF.

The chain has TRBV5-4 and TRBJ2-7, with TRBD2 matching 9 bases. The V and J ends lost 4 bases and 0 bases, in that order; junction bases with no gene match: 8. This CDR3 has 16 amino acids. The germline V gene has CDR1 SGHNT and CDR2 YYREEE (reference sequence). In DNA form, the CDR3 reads TGTGCCAGCAGCCGGAGGGCTAGCGGGATCTCCTACGAGCAGTACTTC. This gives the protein CASSRRASGISYEQYF.